A selection of T cell receptor beta chains follows, all from one sample in a study of T cells in Graves' hyperthyroidism and ophthalmopathy. MiXCR was run by TCRdb on the multiplex PCR reads, yielding one entry per CDR3 protein. The data show 300,000 to 400,000 distinct CDR3 sequences, roughly 23% seen once. The sample was blood. Receptors originate from a woman aged 45-60 years with Graves' hyperthyroidism. CDR3s include the opening cysteine and the closing phenylalanine or tryptophan. Fields, in order: CDR3 length, V gene, J gene, D gene, clone size, CDR3 protein, CDR3 DNA. D genes are given only for firm matches. Only some rows state a clone size, as once, few, many or a class for expanded clones.

cdr3_length: 14; v_call: TRBV28; j_call: TRBJ1-4; d_call: TRBD1; clone_size: .; cdr3_aa: CASSQTGGLEKLFF; cdr3_nt: TGTGCCAGCAGTCAGACAGGGGGTCTGGAAAAACTGTTTTTT
cdr3_length: 15; v_call: TRBV15; j_call: TRBJ2-1; d_call: .; clone_size: many; cdr3_aa: CATSRVDSSYNEQFF; cdr3_nt: TGTGCCACCAGCAGAGTGGACAGCTCCTACAATGAGCAGTTCTTC
cdr3_length: 14; v_call: TRBV12-3/TRBV12-4; j_call: TRBJ2-7; d_call: .; clone_size: many; cdr3_aa: CASSWAGSSYEQYF; cdr3_nt: TGTGCCAGCAGTTGGGCAGGGAGCTCCTACGAGCAGTACTTC
cdr3_length: 14; v_call: TRBV28; j_call: TRBJ1-1; d_call: TRBD1; clone_size: many; cdr3_aa: CASSSGQGFFGAFF; cdr3_nt: TGTGCCAGCAGTTCGGGACAGGGTTTTTTTGGAGCTTTCTTT
cdr3_length: 14; v_call: TRBV5-6; j_call: TRBJ2-5; d_call: .; clone_size: many; cdr3_aa: CASSFGATQETQYF; cdr3_nt: TGTGCCAGCAGCTTTGGGGCTACTCAAGAGACCCAGTACTTC
cdr3_length: 17; v_call: TRBV5-1; j_call: TRBJ2-3; d_call: TRBD2; clone_size: many; cdr3_aa: CASSLAVIAGFTDTQYF; cdr3_nt: TGCGCCAGCAGCTTGGCCGTAATAGCGGGGTTCACAGATACGCAGTATTTT
cdr3_length: 15; v_call: TRBV5-6; j_call: TRBJ2-2; d_call: TRBD2; clone_size: .; cdr3_aa: CASSWPSGEIGELFF; cdr3_nt: TGTGCCAGCAGCTGGCCTAGCGGTGAAATCGGGGAGCTGTTTTTT
cdr3_length: 11; v_call: TRBV20-1; j_call: TRBJ1-1; d_call: .; clone_size: .; cdr3_aa: CSANRAAEAFF; cdr3_nt: TGCAGTGCGAACAGGGCGGCTGAAGCTTTCTTT
cdr3_length: 14; v_call: TRBV28; j_call: TRBJ2-7; d_call: TRBD2; clone_size: .; cdr3_aa: CASSGLAGGYEQYF; cdr3_nt: TGTGCCAGCAGTGGACTAGCGGGAGGGTACGAGCAGTACTTC
cdr3_length: 14; v_call: TRBV15; j_call: TRBJ2-7; d_call: .; clone_size: .; cdr3_aa: CATSSVRGDHEQYF; cdr3_nt: TGTGCCACCAGCAGTGTCAGGGGGGACCACGAGCAGTACTTC
cdr3_length: 15; v_call: TRBV5-1; j_call: TRBJ2-2; d_call: .; clone_size: few; cdr3_aa: CASTQASGSTGELFF; cdr3_nt: TGCGCCAGCACCCAGGCGTCAGGAAGCACCGGGGAGCTGTTTTTT
cdr3_length: 16; v_call: TRBV30; j_call: TRBJ2-6; d_call: TRBD1; clone_size: many; cdr3_aa: CAWSLYRGTGANVLTF; cdr3_nt: TGTGCCTGGAGCTTGTACAGGGGGACTGGGGCCAACGTCCTGACTTTC
cdr3_length: 17; v_call: TRBV18; j_call: TRBJ1-3; d_call: .; clone_size: .; cdr3_aa: CASSPSRDRTFGNTIYF; cdr3_nt: TGTGCCAGCTCACCCTCGAGAGACAGGACCTTTGGAAACACCATATATTTT
cdr3_length: 17; v_call: TRBV6-1; j_call: TRBJ1-5; d_call: TRBD1; clone_size: many; cdr3_aa: CASGEDGQAYSNQPQHF; cdr3_nt: TGTGCCAGCGGAGAAGACGGACAGGCATATAGCAATCAGCCCCAGCATTTT
cdr3_length: 17; v_call: TRBV7-9; j_call: TRBJ2-5; d_call: TRBD2; clone_size: many; cdr3_aa: CASSLGTSGGAGETQYF; cdr3_nt: TGTGCCAGCAGCCTCGGGACTAGCGGGGGGGCCGGTGAGACCCAGTACTTC
cdr3_length: 15; v_call: TRBV6-1; j_call: TRBJ1-4; d_call: TRBD1; clone_size: .; cdr3_aa: CASSEAGQGSEKLFF; cdr3_nt: TGTGCCAGCAGTGAAGCCGGACAGGGGAGCGAAAAACTGTTTTTT
cdr3_length: 14; v_call: TRBV11-2; j_call: TRBJ2-7; d_call: .; clone_size: many; cdr3_aa: CASSFLEGSYEQYF; cdr3_nt: TGTGCCAGCAGCTTCTTGGAGGGATCCTACGAGCAGTACTTC
cdr3_length: 10; v_call: TRBV6-2/TRBV6-3; j_call: TRBJ2-3; d_call: .; clone_size: .; cdr3_aa: CASARGTQYF; cdr3_nt: TGTGCCAGTGCGAGAGGTACGCAGTATTTT
cdr3_length: 17; v_call: TRBV15; j_call: TRBJ2-5; d_call: TRBD2; clone_size: .; cdr3_aa: CATSREGTSEYQETQYF; cdr3_nt: TGTGCCACCAGCAGAGAGGGGACTAGCGAGTACCAAGAGACCCAGTACTTC
cdr3_length: 14; v_call: TRBV7-8; j_call: TRBJ1-5; d_call: .; clone_size: many; cdr3_aa: CASSSERFNQPQHF; cdr3_nt: TGTGCCAGCAGCTCAGAGCGGTTCAATCAGCCCCAGCATTTT
cdr3_length: 15; v_call: TRBV29-1; j_call: TRBJ2-5; d_call: TRBD1; clone_size: many; cdr3_aa: CSVERDRESEETQYF; cdr3_nt: TGCAGCGTTGAGAGGGACAGGGAGTCGGAAGAGACCCAGTACTTC
cdr3_length: 11; v_call: TRBV10-1; j_call: TRBJ1-6; d_call: .; clone_size: many; cdr3_aa: CAPRSRLPLHF; cdr3_nt: TGCGCCCCCAGGTCCCGGCTGCCCCTCCACTTT
cdr3_length: 14; v_call: TRBV7-9; j_call: TRBJ2-3; d_call: .; clone_size: many; cdr3_aa: CASSFTGSIDTQYF; cdr3_nt: TGTGCCAGCAGCTTTACGGGATCCATTGATACGCAGTATTTT
cdr3_length: 12; v_call: TRBV12-3/TRBV12-4; j_call: TRBJ1-2; d_call: .; clone_size: .; cdr3_aa: CASSPGFDGYTF; cdr3_nt: TGTGCCAGCAGCCCCGGGTTCGACGGCTACACCTTC
cdr3_length: 20; v_call: TRBV20-1; j_call: TRBJ1-5; d_call: TRBD1; clone_size: many; cdr3_aa: CSATKGGQYNEIYSNQPQHF; cdr3_nt: TGCAGTGCTACCAAGGGGGGACAGTATAATGAAATTTATAGCAATCAGCCCCAGCATTTT
cdr3_length: 14; v_call: TRBV12-3/TRBV12-4; j_call: TRBJ1-1; d_call: TRBD1; clone_size: many; cdr3_aa: CASRAQGADTEAFF; cdr3_nt: TGTGCCAGCAGGGCACAGGGGGCGGACACTGAAGCTTTCTTT
cdr3_length: 14; v_call: TRBV24-1; j_call: TRBJ2-7; d_call: TRBD2; clone_size: many; cdr3_aa: CATIIPGLVYEQYF; cdr3_nt: TGTGCCACCATAATACCGGGACTAGTCTACGAGCAGTACTTC
cdr3_length: 16; v_call: TRBV11-3; j_call: TRBJ2-1; d_call: TRBD1; clone_size: many; cdr3_aa: CASSLIEGTGGNEQFF; cdr3_nt: TGTGCCAGCAGCTTAATTGAGGGGACAGGGGGAAATGAGCAGTTCTTC
cdr3_length: 17; v_call: TRBV6-4; j_call: TRBJ2-5; d_call: TRBD1; clone_size: .; cdr3_aa: CASSYLGGTGGQETQYF; cdr3_nt: TGTGCCAGCAGTTACCTAGGGGGGACAGGGGGCCAAGAGACCCAGTACTTC
cdr3_length: 13; v_call: TRBV20-1; j_call: TRBJ1-5; d_call: .; clone_size: once; cdr3_aa: CSAPEGEHQPQHF; cdr3_nt: TGCAGTGCTCCAGAGGGGGAGCATCAGCCCCAGCATTTT
cdr3_length: 12; v_call: TRBV12-3/TRBV12-4; j_call: TRBJ1-5; d_call: .; clone_size: many; cdr3_aa: CASSQTSGTEHF; cdr3_nt: TGTGCCAGCAGTCAAACGTCCGGGACGGAGCATTTT
cdr3_length: 17; v_call: TRBV6-1; j_call: TRBJ2-3; d_call: .; clone_size: few; cdr3_aa: CASSERGSTIQGDTQYF; cdr3_nt: TGTGCCAGCAGTGAAAGAGGTAGTACAATCCAAGGGGATACGCAGTATTTT
cdr3_length: 15; v_call: TRBV10-3; j_call: TRBJ1-1; d_call: .; clone_size: .; cdr3_aa: CAISEPQLTNTEAFF; cdr3_nt: TGTGCCATCAGTGAGCCGCAACTGACGAACACTGAAGCTTTCTTT
cdr3_length: 15; v_call: TRBV28; j_call: TRBJ1-5; d_call: TRBD1; clone_size: .; cdr3_aa: CASSFRTGGNQPQHF; cdr3_nt: TGTGCCAGCAGTTTCCGGACAGGGGGCAATCAGCCCCAGCATTTT
cdr3_length: 15; v_call: TRBV5-1; j_call: TRBJ2-7; d_call: TRBD1; clone_size: few; cdr3_aa: CASSLAGTGDHQQYF; cdr3_nt: TGCGCCAGCAGCTTGGCCGGGACAGGGGACCATCAGCAGTACTTC
cdr3_length: 14; v_call: TRBV12-3/TRBV12-4; j_call: TRBJ1-6; d_call: TRBD1; clone_size: many; cdr3_aa: CASRRRDRNSPLHF; cdr3_nt: TGTGCCAGCAGACGCCGGGACAGAAATTCACCCCTCCACTTT
cdr3_length: 15; v_call: TRBV11-2; j_call: TRBJ2-5; d_call: TRBD2; clone_size: many; cdr3_aa: CASSPTSGRSGTQYF; cdr3_nt: TGTGCCAGCAGCCCGACTAGCGGGAGGTCCGGAACCCAGTACTTC
cdr3_length: 12; v_call: TRBV18; j_call: TRBJ2-7; d_call: .; clone_size: many; cdr3_aa: CASSSMSYEQYF; cdr3_nt: TGTGCCAGCTCCTCAATGAGTTACGAGCAGTACTTC
cdr3_length: 14; v_call: TRBV29-1; j_call: TRBJ2-7; d_call: TRBD1; clone_size: .; cdr3_aa: CSVLPGQGGYEQYF; cdr3_nt: TGCAGCGTCCTCCCGGGACAGGGGGGCTACGAGCAGTACTTC
cdr3_length: 14; v_call: TRBV5-8; j_call: TRBJ2-2; d_call: .; clone_size: .; cdr3_aa: CASAPSMGTGELFF; cdr3_nt: TGTGCCAGCGCCCCCTCCATGGGAACCGGGGAGCTGTTTTTT
cdr3_length: 19; v_call: TRBV6-4; j_call: TRBJ2-7; d_call: TRBD1; clone_size: once; cdr3_aa: CASSEPTGQLGQGSYEQYF; cdr3_nt: TGTGCCAGCAGCGAACCGACGGGACAGCTAGGCCAAGGCTCCTACGAGCAGTACTTC
cdr3_length: 15; v_call: TRBV12-3/TRBV12-4; j_call: TRBJ2-2; d_call: TRBD2; clone_size: few; cdr3_aa: CASSQRGAHTGELFF; cdr3_nt: TGTGCCAGCAGCCAGCGGGGGGCGCACACCGGGGAGCTGTTTTTT
cdr3_length: 15; v_call: TRBV20-1; j_call: TRBJ1-1; d_call: .; clone_size: many; cdr3_aa: CSASGTWRVNTEAFF; cdr3_nt: TGCAGTGCTAGCGGGACATGGCGTGTGAACACTGAAGCTTTCTTT
cdr3_length: 13; v_call: TRBV10-3; j_call: TRBJ2-7; d_call: TRBD1; clone_size: many; cdr3_aa: CAIREGQDYEQYF; cdr3_nt: TGTGCCATCAGAGAAGGACAGGACTACGAGCAGTACTTC
cdr3_length: 15; v_call: TRBV7-2; j_call: TRBJ1-1; d_call: .; clone_size: .; cdr3_aa: CASSPPPGLNTEAFF; cdr3_nt: TGTGCCAGCAGCCCACCCCCGGGCCTGAACACTGAAGCTTTCTTT
cdr3_length: 17; v_call: TRBV9; j_call: TRBJ1-4; d_call: TRBD1; clone_size: .; cdr3_aa: CASSADRAFTTNEKLFF; cdr3_nt: TGTGCCAGCAGCGCAGACAGGGCTTTCACGACTAATGAAAAACTGTTTTTT
cdr3_length: 13; v_call: TRBV18; j_call: TRBJ2-1; d_call: TRBD1; clone_size: few; cdr3_aa: CASSPRQGGEQFF; cdr3_nt: TGTGCCAGCTCACCCAGACAGGGGGGTGAGCAGTTCTTC
cdr3_length: 15; v_call: TRBV11-2; j_call: TRBJ2-7; d_call: TRBD1; clone_size: many; cdr3_aa: CASSSLRDRVFEQYF; cdr3_nt: TGTGCCAGCAGTTCCCTTCGGGACAGGGTCTTCGAGCAGTACTTC
cdr3_length: 13; v_call: TRBV18; j_call: TRBJ2-3; d_call: .; clone_size: many; cdr3_aa: CASSPSITDTQYF; cdr3_nt: TGTGCCAGCTCACCCTCCATCACAGATACGCAGTATTTT